The rows below give T cell receptor beta chains drawn from one sample of a study of T cells in Graves' hyperthyroidism and ophthalmopathy. TCRdb re-derived calls from the multiplex PCR reads in MiXCR, one entry per CDR3 protein. The table includes roughly 380,000 distinct CDR3 sequences, roughly 14% detected once. The sample consisted of blood. The receptors were gathered from a young man with Graves' hyperthyroidism that later progressed to Graves' ophthalmopathy. Each CDR3 is given with its conserved first and last residue. Fields, in order: CDR3 DNA, CDR3 protein, V gene, D gene, J gene, clone size. A D gene is named only where the DNA matches it firmly. Only some rows state a clone size, as once, few, many or a class for expanded clones.

DNA: TGTGCCAGCACAGGGGGCGCTGATGGCTACACCTTC
CDR3: CASTGGADGYTF
V: TRBV27
D: TRBD1
J: TRBJ1-2
size: many

DNA: TGTGCCATCCCAGGGAGGACGAACACTGAAGCTTTCTTT
CDR3: CAIPGRTNTEAFF
V: TRBV6-1
D: .
J: TRBJ1-1
size: many

DNA: TGCAGTGCGCGGGGACTAGCGGGGGCTCTCCAAGAGACCCAGTACTTC
CDR3: CSARGLAGALQETQYF
V: TRBV20-1
D: TRBD2
J: TRBJ2-5
size: .

DNA: TGCAGCGTCGAAACAGGGGCTGAAGCTTTCTTT
CDR3: CSVETGAEAFF
V: TRBV29-1
D: TRBD1
J: TRBJ1-1
size: few

DNA: TGTGCTAGTGGTTTGAATTGGGAGCCGGGAACCGGGGAGCTGTTTTTT
CDR3: CASGLNWEPGTGELFF
V: TRBV12-5
D: .
J: TRBJ2-2
size: .

DNA: TGTGCCAGCAGTTCAGGGGCAGATACGCAGTATTTT
CDR3: CASSSGADTQYF
V: TRBV7-3
D: .
J: TRBJ2-3
size: many

DNA: TGTGCCAGCAGTCACACGCGGGGCAAGACAGATACGCAGTATTTT
CDR3: CASSHTRGKTDTQYF
V: TRBV11-2
D: .
J: TRBJ2-3
size: many

DNA: TGTGCCAGCAGCCCAGAGGGTAACAGCTATGGCTACACCTTC
CDR3: CASSPEGNSYGYTF
V: TRBV7-9
D: .
J: TRBJ1-2
size: .

DNA: TGCAGCGTTGACCTTTGGGGGCAGCGGGATTTTCGCACCTTC
CDR3: CSVDLWGQRDFRTF
V: TRBV29-1
D: .
J: TRBJ1-2
size: .

DNA: TGTGCCAGCAGCCCCCCACCCCCGGACGACCCAGAAGAGACCCAGTACTTC
CDR3: CASSPPPPDDPEETQYF
V: TRBV5-6
D: .
J: TRBJ2-5
size: few

DNA: TGTGCCAGCAGTCTTCTTAGCGGGGGGCTTACAGATACGCAGTATTTT
CDR3: CASSLLSGGLTDTQYF
V: TRBV28
D: TRBD2
J: TRBJ2-3
size: many

DNA: TGTGCCAGCAGCCAAGATGTGGGGGAGCAGTTCTTC
CDR3: CASSQDVGEQFF
V: TRBV3-1
D: .
J: TRBJ2-1
size: .

DNA: TGTGCCAGCAGTTTCCCAGGAGGGGAGTATGGCTACACCTTC
CDR3: CASSFPGGEYGYTF
V: TRBV7-8
D: .
J: TRBJ1-2
size: many

DNA: TGTGCCAGCAGTGACAGGGACTCGAACACTGAAGCTTTCTTT
CDR3: CASSDRDSNTEAFF
V: TRBV2
D: .
J: TRBJ1-1
size: many

DNA: TGCAGTGCTAGAGGGGGACAGGGGTCCTATAGCAATCAGCCCCAGCATTTT
CDR3: CSARGGQGSYSNQPQHF
V: TRBV20-1
D: TRBD1
J: TRBJ1-5
size: many

DNA: TGCAGTGCAAGCAGGGACAGTTATAGCAATCAGCCCCAGCATTTT
CDR3: CSASRDSYSNQPQHF
V: TRBV20-1
D: TRBD1
J: TRBJ1-5
size: many

DNA: TGTGCCAGCTCACCGTCGACAGCTTTTAGCAATCAGCCCCAGCATTTT
CDR3: CASSPSTAFSNQPQHF
V: TRBV18
D: .
J: TRBJ1-5
size: few

DNA: TGCGCCAGCAGACTGGGTAGCGGGACGGATACGCAGTATTTT
CDR3: CASRLGSGTDTQYF
V: TRBV5-1
D: TRBD2
J: TRBJ2-3
size: few

DNA: TGCAGCGTTGGGTTTTCGAACACTGAAGCTTTCTTT
CDR3: CSVGFSNTEAFF
V: TRBV29-1
D: .
J: TRBJ1-1
size: many

DNA: TGTGCCAGCAATCGACAGACTATAGCACCCCTCCACTTT
CDR3: CASNRQTIAPLHF
V: TRBV2
D: .
J: TRBJ1-6
size: many

DNA: TGTGCCAGCAGCCAAGAGGTTTGGGGGACAGGGAACACTGAAGCTTTCTTT
CDR3: CASSQEVWGTGNTEAFF
V: TRBV3-1
D: TRBD1
J: TRBJ1-1
size: few

DNA: TGTGCCAGCAGCTTAGATGGGTCGCCTCAAGGCTACACCTTC
CDR3: CASSLDGSPQGYTF
V: TRBV7-9
D: .
J: TRBJ1-2
size: .

DNA: TGTGCCAGCAGCATAGCGGGGGGCACAGATACGCAGTATTTT
CDR3: CASSIAGGTDTQYF
V: TRBV6-1
D: TRBD2
J: TRBJ2-3
size: many

DNA: TGTGCCAGCAGCCCGACAGGGAGGGGGGATGGCTACACCTTC
CDR3: CASSPTGRGDGYTF
V: TRBV9
D: TRBD1
J: TRBJ1-2
size: many

DNA: TGTGCCAGCAGCCAGTCGGGGGTCGGCGAGCAGTACTTC
CDR3: CASSQSGVGEQYF
V: TRBV3-1
D: .
J: TRBJ2-7
size: few

DNA: TGTGCCAGCAGCTCGGGACGGGGCAGGGAAAAACTGTTTTTT
CDR3: CASSSGRGREKLFF
V: TRBV6-1
D: .
J: TRBJ1-4
size: once

DNA: TGTGCCAGCAGCCACCCCGGGACTAGCGGGGGTTACAATGAGCAGTTCTTC
CDR3: CASSHPGTSGGYNEQFF
V: TRBV16
D: TRBD2
J: TRBJ2-1
size: few

DNA: TGTGCCACCAGCAGAGACGGGACCGGGGAGCTGTTTTTT
CDR3: CATSRDGTGELFF
V: TRBV15
D: .
J: TRBJ2-2
size: .

DNA: TGCGCCAGCAGCCAAGAGCAGGCCCCCTACGAGCAGTACTTC
CDR3: CASSQEQAPYEQYF
V: TRBV4-1
D: .
J: TRBJ2-7
size: many

DNA: TGTGCCAGCAGTTACTTGAATTGGGGGAGCCAAGAGACCCAGTACTTC
CDR3: CASSYLNWGSQETQYF
V: TRBV6-5
D: .
J: TRBJ2-5
size: .

DNA: TGTGCCAGCAGTTTCCATCAGGGGCCAAGGGACAATGAGCAGTTCTTC
CDR3: CASSFHQGPRDNEQFF
V: TRBV28
D: .
J: TRBJ2-1
size: many

DNA: TGTGCCAGCAGTACTAGGGACCGACAGAACACTGAAGCTTTCTTT
CDR3: CASSTRDRQNTEAFF
V: TRBV12-3/TRBV12-4
D: .
J: TRBJ1-1
size: many

DNA: TGTGCCAGCAGTTTCTTCGGGTCAGATACGCAGTATTTT
CDR3: CASSFFGSDTQYF
V: TRBV27
D: .
J: TRBJ2-3
size: .

DNA: TGTGCCAGCAGCGACCCCCCCGGCATTGATAATTCACCCCTCCACTTT
CDR3: CASSDPPGIDNSPLHF
V: TRBV6-2/TRBV6-3
D: .
J: TRBJ1-6
size: .

DNA: TGTGCCAGCAGTTTTAAGTTGGGCCGTGACTCAGATGAAGCTTTCTTT
CDR3: CASSFKLGRDSDEAFF
V: TRBV12-3/TRBV12-4
D: .
J: TRBJ1-1
size: many

DNA: TGTGCCAGCGGAGCGGGGAGCTCCTACAATGAGCAGTTCTTC
CDR3: CASGAGSSYNEQFF
V: TRBV28
D: TRBD2
J: TRBJ2-1
size: many

DNA: TGTGCCAGCAGCCTTGGACTAGCGGCGGAGCAGTACTTC
CDR3: CASSLGLAAEQYF
V: TRBV11-2
D: TRBD2
J: TRBJ2-7
size: many

DNA: TGTGCCAGCAGTGAAGCCGACACAGGGGGCGGCTATGGCTACACCTTC
CDR3: CASSEADTGGGYGYTF
V: TRBV6-1
D: TRBD1
J: TRBJ1-2
size: .

DNA: TGTGCCACCAGTGACCCCACAGGGACCCCCTACAATGAGCAGTTCTTC
CDR3: CATSDPTGTPYNEQFF
V: TRBV24-1
D: .
J: TRBJ2-1
size: few

DNA: TGTGCCAGCAGCTTATATCTTACAGCTAACTATGGCTACACCTTC
CDR3: CASSLYLTANYGYTF
V: TRBV7-9
D: .
J: TRBJ1-2
size: .

DNA: TGTGCCAGCAGTTTTCAGGGTTCAGTAGTAAGGGAGACCCAGTACTTC
CDR3: CASSFQGSVVRETQYF
V: TRBV27
D: .
J: TRBJ2-5
size: .

DNA: TGCAGTGCTAGAGCGGGACTAGCGTTGGAGACCCAGTACTTC
CDR3: CSARAGLALETQYF
V: TRBV20-1
D: TRBD2
J: TRBJ2-5
size: few

DNA: TGTGCCAGCAACCACGGGGCCGAGCAGTACTTC
CDR3: CASNHGAEQYF
V: TRBV6-1
D: .
J: TRBJ2-7
size: .

DNA: TGTGCCAGCAGCCAAGCGGGGGAGGCTGAAGCTTTCTTT
CDR3: CASSQAGEAEAFF
V: TRBV11-2
D: .
J: TRBJ1-1
size: .